The 5 T cell receptor beta chains below all came from one sample that was sequenced in a study of identical twins. TCRdb reprocessed the 5' RACE reads via MiXCR and lists one record per CDR3 protein. Among fewer than 500,000 distinct CDR3 sequences, roughly an eighth were seen once, and the ten largest hold approximately 0.98%. The same sample was also studied in work on yellow fever vaccine responses in identical twins.

Sequencing was carried out using CD4+ T cells sorted from blood. The source of these receptors is a woman younger than 35 in good health.

This clonotype was seen at least ten times. The CDR3 sequence is CAMGQTYEQYF. The CDR3 DNA sequence: TGTGCCATGGGACAGACCTACGAGCAGTACTTC. This rearrangement joins TRBV10-3 to TRBJ2-7; 7 bases align to TRBD1. The V and J ends lost 9 bases and 2 bases, in that order; junction bases with no gene match: 1. The CDR3 contains 11 residues. Germline CDR1 reads ENHRY; CDR2 reads SYGVKD.

This clonotype was found a few times. V gene TRBV2 combines with J gene TRBJ1-2; D uncertain. The V end lost 3 bases, the J end lost 3 bases, and 8 bases lay between the germline ends. Germline V gives CDR1 SNHLY, CDR2 FYNNEI. The CDR3 sequence is 13 residues long. This chain's CDR3 is CASSDTGDYGYTF. Here the CDR3 DNA reads TGTGCCAGCAGTGACACCGGCGACTATGGCTACACCTTC.

V usage is TRBV5-1 and J usage is TRBJ2-3; 9 bases align to TRBD1. V was clipped by 0 bases and J by 5 bases; unmatched bases: 7. There are 16 residues in the CDR3. Germline CDR1 SGHRS, CDR2 YFSETQ. The CDR3 bases are TGCGCCAGCAGCTTGGCCCCAGGACAGGGGCAAGATACGCAGTATTTT. Translation gives CASSLAPGQGQDTQYF.

This clonotype was seen a handful of times. J is TRBJ2-3 and V is TRBV4-1, with D perhaps TRBD1 or TRBD2 (5 bases each). The germline V gene has CDR1 MGHRA and CDR2 YSYEKL. Trimming cost V 3 bases and J 6 bases, with 16 bases left between them. The CDR3 has 15 amino acids. Here the CDR3 reads CASSHDGAVRDTQYF. The CDR3 DNA is TGCGCCAGCAGCCATGACGGGGCGGTTAGGGATACGCAGTATTTT.

The chain carries TRBV4-1 and TRBJ1-4; D call uncertain. Germline lookup yields CDR1 MGHRA and CDR2 YSYEKL. The CDR3 sequence is 14 residues long. V lost 4 bases and J 5 bases, leaving 11 bases between the germline ends. The CDR3 region has the DNA TGCGCCAGCAGCCGGGAAGGGTCCAATGAAAAACTGTTTTTT. Its protein product is CASSREGSNEKLFF.